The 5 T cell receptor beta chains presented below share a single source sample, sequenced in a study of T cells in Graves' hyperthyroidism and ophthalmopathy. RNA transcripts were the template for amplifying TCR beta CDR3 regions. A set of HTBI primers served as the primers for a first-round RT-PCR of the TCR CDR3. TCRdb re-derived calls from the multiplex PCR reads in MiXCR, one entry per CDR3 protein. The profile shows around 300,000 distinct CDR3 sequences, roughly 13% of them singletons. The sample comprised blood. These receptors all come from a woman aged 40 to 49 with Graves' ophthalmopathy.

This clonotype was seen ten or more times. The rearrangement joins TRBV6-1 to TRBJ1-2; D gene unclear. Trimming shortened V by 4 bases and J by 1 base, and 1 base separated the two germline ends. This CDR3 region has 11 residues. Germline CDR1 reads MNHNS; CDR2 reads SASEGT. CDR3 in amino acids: CASSGNYGYTF. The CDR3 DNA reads TGTGCCAGCAGTGGTAACTATGGCTACACCTTC.

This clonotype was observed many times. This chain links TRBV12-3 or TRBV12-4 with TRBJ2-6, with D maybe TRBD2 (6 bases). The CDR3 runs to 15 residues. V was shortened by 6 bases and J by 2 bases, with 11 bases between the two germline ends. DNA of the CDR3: TGTGCCAGCAGCCCCCCGGGGGCTGGGGCCAACGTCCTGACTTTC. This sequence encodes CASSPPGAGANVLTF.

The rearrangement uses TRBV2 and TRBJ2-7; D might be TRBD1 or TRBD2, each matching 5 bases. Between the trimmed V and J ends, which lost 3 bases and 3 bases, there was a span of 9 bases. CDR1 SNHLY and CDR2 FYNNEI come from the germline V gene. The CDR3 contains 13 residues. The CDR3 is CASSDWGSYEQYF. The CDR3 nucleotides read TGTGCCAGCAGTGACTGGGGGAGCTACGAGCAGTACTTC.

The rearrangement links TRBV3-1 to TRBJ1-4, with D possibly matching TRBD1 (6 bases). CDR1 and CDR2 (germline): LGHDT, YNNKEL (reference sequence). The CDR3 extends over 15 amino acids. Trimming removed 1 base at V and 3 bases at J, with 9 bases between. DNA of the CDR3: TGTGCCAGCAGCCAAGGCAGGGGACCTAATGAAAAACTGTTTTTT. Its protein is CASSQGRGPNEKLFF.

CDR3 amino acids: CSASKAGGLRETQYF. In DNA form, the CDR3 reads TGCAGTGCCAGTAAAGCGGGGGGGCTTCGAGAGACCCAGTACTTC. The chain carries TRBV20-1 and TRBJ2-5; TRBD2 agrees at 10 bases. The germline V gene encodes CDR1 DFQATT and CDR2 SNEGSKA (reference sequence). V lost 6 bases and J lost 4; bases outside the gene matches: 11. CDR3 length: 15 residues.